This T cell receptor (beta chain) was retrieved from a study of blood T cell repertoires in COVID-19. Overall study context: The United States, Italy and Spain were the sources of the acute and convalescent COVID-19 samples. T cells, B-cell-depleted T cells, or PBMCs provided the cDNA or gDNA that served as material.

It was during active infection that Seattle patients were enrolled and then longitudinally followed. Assay: immunoSEQ multiplex PCR; the TCRdb copy retains only in-frame clones and omits some. Among around 340,000 clones, 75% to 90% were seen once, and the ten largest hold about 7.1%. CDR1 and CDR2 from the germline V gene are SGHNT and YENEEA. The CDR3 contains 15 residues. Trimming stripped 6 bases from V and 4 bases from J, with 17 bases between. The sequenced sample consisted of peripheral blood. The V call is TRBV11-3, the J call TRBJ2-3; D is perhaps TRBD2 (5 bases). This clonotype originated in a woman aged 55 to 70 with COVID-19, enrolled during active disease. The CDR3 loop reads CASRTNGERSDTQYF. CDR3 in DNA: TGTGCCAGCAGGACCAATGGGGAGAGGTCAGATACGCAGTATTTT.